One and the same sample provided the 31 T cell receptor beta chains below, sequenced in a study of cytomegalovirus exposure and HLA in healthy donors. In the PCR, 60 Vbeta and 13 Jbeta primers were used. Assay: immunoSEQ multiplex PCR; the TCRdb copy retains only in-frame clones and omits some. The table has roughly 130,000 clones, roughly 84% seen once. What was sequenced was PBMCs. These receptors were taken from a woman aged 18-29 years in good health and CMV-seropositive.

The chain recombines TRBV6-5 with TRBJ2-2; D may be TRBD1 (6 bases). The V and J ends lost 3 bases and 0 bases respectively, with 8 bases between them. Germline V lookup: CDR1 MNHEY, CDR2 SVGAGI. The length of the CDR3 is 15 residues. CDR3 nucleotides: TGTGCCAGCAGTTATGGGACAACGAACACCGGGGAGCTGTTTTTT. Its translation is CASSYGTTNTGELFF.

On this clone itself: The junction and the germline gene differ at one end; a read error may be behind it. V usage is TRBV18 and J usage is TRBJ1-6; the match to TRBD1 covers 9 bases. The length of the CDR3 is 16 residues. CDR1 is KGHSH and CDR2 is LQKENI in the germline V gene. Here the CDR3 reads CASSPQGAIGNSPLHF. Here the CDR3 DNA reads TGTGCCAGCTCGCCACAGGGGGCGATCGGTAATTCACCCCTCCACTTT.

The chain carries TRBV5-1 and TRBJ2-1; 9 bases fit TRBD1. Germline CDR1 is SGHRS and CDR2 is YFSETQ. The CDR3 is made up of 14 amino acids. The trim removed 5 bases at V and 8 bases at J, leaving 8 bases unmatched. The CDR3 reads CASRPNRGLDEQFF. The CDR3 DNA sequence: TGCGCCAGCAGGCCGAACAGGGGGCTGGATGAGCAGTTCTTC.

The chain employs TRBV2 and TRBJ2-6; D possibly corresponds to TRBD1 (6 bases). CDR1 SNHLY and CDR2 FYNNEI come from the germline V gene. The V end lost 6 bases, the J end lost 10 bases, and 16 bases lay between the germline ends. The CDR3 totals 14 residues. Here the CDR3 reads CASSPPGALNVLTF. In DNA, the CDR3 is TGTGCCAGCAGCCCCCCAGGGGCCCTAAACGTCCTGACTTTC.

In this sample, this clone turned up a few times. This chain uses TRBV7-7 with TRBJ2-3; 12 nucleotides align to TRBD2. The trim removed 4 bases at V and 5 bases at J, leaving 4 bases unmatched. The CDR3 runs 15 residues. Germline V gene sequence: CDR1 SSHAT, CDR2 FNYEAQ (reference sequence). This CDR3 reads CASSSGLAGRDTQYF. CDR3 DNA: TGTGCCAGCAGCTCAGGACTAGCGGGGAGAGATACGCAGTATTTT.

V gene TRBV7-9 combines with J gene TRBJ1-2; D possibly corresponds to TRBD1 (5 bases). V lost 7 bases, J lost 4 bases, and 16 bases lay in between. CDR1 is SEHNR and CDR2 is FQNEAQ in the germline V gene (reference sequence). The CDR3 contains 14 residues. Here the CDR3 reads CASTPGGDLYGYTF. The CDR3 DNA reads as TGTGCCAGCACCCCGGGAGGGGACCTCTATGGCTACACCTTC.

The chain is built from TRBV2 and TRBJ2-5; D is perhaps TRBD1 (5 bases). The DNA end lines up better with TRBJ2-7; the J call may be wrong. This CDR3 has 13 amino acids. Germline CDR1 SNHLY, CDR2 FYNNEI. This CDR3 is CASSEFRVYEQYF. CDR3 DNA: TGTGCCAGCAGTGAATTCAGGGTCTACGAGCAGTACTTC.

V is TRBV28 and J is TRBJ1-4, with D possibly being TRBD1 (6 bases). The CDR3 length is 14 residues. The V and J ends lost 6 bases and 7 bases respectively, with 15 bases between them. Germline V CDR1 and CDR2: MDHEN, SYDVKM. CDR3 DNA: TGTGCCAGCAGGTCCGGGACAACGACTGAAAAACTGTTTTTT. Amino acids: CASRSGTTTEKLFF.

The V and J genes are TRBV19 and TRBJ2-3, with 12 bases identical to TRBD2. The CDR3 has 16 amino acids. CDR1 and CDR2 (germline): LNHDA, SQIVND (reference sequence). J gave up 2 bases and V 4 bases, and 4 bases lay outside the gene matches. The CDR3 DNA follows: TGTGCCAGTAGTAGAGGACTAGCGGGGACCACAGATACGCAGTATTTT. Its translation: CASSRGLAGTTDTQYF.

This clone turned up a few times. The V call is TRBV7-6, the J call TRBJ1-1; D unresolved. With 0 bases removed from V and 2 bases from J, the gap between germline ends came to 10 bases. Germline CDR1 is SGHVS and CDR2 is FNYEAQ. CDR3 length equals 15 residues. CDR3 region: CASSLALPVNTEAFF. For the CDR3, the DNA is TGTGCCAGCAGCTTAGCGCTTCCAGTCAACACTGAAGCTTTCTTT.

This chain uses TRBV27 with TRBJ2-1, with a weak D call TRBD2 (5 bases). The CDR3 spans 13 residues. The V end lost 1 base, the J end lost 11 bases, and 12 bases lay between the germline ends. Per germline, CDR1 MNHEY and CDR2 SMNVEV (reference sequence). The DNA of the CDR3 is TGTGCCAGCAGTTTATTGGGAGAGGAAAAGCAGTTCTTC. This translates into CASSLLGEEKQFF.

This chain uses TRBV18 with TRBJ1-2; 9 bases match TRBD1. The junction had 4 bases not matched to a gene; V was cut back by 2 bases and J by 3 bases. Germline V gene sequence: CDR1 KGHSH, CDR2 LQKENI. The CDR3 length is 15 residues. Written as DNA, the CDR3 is TGTGCCAGCTCACCAACAGGGGGCGCGGACTATGGCTACACCTTC. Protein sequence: CASSPTGGADYGYTF.

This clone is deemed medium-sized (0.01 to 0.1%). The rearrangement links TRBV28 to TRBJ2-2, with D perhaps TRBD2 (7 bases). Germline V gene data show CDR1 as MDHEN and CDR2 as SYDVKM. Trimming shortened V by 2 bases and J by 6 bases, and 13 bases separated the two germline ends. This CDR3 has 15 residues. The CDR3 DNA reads TGTGCCAGCAGTTTAGGTTTGCGGGGGCCCGGGGAGCTGTTTTTT. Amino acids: CASSLGLRGPGELFF.

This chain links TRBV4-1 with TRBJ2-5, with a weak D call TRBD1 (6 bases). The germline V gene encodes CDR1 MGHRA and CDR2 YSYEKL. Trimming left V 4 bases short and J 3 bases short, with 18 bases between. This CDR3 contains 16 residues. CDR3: CASSPLGVPGEETQYF. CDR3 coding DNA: TGCGCCAGCAGCCCCCTCGGTGTCCCAGGGGAAGAGACCCAGTACTTC.

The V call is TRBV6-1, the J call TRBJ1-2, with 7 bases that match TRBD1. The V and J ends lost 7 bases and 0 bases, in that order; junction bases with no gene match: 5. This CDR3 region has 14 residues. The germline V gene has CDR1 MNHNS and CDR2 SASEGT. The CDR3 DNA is TGTGCCAGCAAAAGGGGGCAGACTAACTATGGCTACACCTTC. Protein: CASKRGQTNYGYTF.

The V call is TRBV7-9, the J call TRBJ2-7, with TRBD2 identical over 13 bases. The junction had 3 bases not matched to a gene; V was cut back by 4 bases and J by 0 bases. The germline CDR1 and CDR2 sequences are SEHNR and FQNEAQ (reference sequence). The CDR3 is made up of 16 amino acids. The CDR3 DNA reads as TGTGCCAGCAGCTCGGGACTAGCGGGGATCTCCTACGAGCAGTACTTC. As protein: CASSSGLAGISYEQYF.

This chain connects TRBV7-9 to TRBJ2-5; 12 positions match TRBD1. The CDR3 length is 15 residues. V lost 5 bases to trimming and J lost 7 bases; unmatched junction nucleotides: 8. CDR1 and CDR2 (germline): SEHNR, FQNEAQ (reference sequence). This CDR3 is CASSLTGTGGGTQYF. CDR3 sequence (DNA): TGTGCCAGCAGCCTTACCGGGACAGGGGGCGGGACCCAGTACTTC.

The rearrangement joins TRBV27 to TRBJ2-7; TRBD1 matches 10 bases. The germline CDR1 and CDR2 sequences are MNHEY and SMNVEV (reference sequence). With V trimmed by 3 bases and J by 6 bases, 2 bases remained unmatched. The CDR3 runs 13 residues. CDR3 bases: TGTGCCAGCAGTTTTAGGACAGGGGGCGAGCAGTACTTC. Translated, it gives CASSFRTGGEQYF.

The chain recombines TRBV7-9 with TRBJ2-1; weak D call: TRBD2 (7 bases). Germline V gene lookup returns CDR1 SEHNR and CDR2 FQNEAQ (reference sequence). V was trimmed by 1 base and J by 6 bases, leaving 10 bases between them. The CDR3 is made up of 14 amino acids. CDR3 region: CASSLGGGLNEQFF. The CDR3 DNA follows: TGTGCCAGCAGCTTAGGCGGGGGCCTCAATGAGCAGTTCTTC.

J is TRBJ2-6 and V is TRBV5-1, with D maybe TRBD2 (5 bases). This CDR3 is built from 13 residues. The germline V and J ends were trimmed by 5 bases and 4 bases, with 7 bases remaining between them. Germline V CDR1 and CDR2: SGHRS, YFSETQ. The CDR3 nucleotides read TGCGCCAGCAGAGAGGGAGGGGCCAACGTCCTGACTTTC. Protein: CASREGGANVLTF. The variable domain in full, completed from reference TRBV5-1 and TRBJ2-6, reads KAGVTQTPRYLIKTRGQQVTLSCSPISGHRSVSWYQQTPGQGLQFLFEYFSETQRNKGNFPGRFSGRQFSNSRSEMNVSTLELGDSALYLCASREGGANVLTFGAGSRLTVL.

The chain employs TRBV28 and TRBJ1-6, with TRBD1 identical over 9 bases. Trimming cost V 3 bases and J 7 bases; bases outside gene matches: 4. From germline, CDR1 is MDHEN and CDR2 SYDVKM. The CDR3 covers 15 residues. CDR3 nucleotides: TGTGCCAGCAGTTTGGGGACAGGGCGAAATTCACCCCTCCACTTT. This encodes CASSLGTGRNSPLHF.

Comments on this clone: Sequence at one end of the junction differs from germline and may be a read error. The CDR3 nucleotides read TGTGCCATCAGTTACTCCGGGACAGGGCCTCACGAGCAGTACTTC. As protein: CAISYSGTGPHEQYF. This rearrangement joins TRBV6-6 to TRBJ2-7, with TRBD1 matching 9 bases. In germline, CDR1 is MNHNY, CDR2 SVGAGI (reference sequence). This CDR3 is built from 15 residues.

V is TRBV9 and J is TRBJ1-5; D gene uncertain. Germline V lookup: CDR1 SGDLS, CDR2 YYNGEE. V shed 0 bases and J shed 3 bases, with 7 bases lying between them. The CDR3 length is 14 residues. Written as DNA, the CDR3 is TGTGCCAGCAGCGTAGAAGCCTACAATCAGCCCCAGCATTTT. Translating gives CASSVEAYNQPQHF.

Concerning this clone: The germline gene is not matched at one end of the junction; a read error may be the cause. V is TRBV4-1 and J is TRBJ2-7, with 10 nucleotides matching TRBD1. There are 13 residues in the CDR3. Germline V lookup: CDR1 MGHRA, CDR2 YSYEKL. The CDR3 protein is CASSQTWGQGLDF. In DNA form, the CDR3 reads TGCGCCAGCAGCCAAACCTGGGGACAGGGGCTGGACTTC.

CDR3: CASSWTGVSSYNEQFF. The CDR3 nucleotides are TGTGCCAGCAGTTGGACAGGGGTCAGCTCCTACAATGAGCAGTTCTTC. The chain joins TRBV6-5 to TRBJ2-1; 9 bases line up with TRBD1. This CDR3 has 16 residues. The J segment lost 0 bases and the V segment lost 4 bases, leaving 4 bases of the junction unmatched. Germline CDR1 is MNHEY and CDR2 is SVGAGI.

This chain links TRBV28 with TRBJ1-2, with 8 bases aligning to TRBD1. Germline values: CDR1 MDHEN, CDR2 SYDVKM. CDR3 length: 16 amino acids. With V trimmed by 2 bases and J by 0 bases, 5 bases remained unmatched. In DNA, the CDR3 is TGTGCCAGCAGTTTAAGAGCGGGACAGGCTAACTATGGCTACACCTTC. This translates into CASSLRAGQANYGYTF.

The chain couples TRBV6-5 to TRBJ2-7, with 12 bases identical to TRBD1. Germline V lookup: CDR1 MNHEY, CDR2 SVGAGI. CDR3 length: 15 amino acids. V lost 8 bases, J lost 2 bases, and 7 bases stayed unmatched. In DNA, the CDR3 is TGTGCCAGCCGAGGGGGACAGGGGGCTACCTACGAGCAGTACTTC. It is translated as CASRGGQGATYEQYF.

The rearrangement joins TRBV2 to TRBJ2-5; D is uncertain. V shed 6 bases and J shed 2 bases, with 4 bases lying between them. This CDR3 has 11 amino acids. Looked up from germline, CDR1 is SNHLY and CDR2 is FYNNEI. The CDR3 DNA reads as TGTGCCAGCAGCCTACAAGAGACCCAGTACTTC. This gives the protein CASSLQETQYF. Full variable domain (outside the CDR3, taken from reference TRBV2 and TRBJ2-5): EPEVTQTPSHQVTQMGQEVILRCVPISNHLYFYWYRQILGQKVEFLVSFYNNEISEKSEIFDDQFSVERPDGSNFTLKIRSTKLEDSAMYFCASSLQETQYFGPGTRLLVL.

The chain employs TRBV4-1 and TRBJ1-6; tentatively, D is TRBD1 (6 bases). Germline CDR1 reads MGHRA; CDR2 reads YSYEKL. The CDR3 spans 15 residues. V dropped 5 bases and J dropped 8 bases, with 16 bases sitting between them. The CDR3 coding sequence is TGCGCCAGCAGCGCAGAGGGGGATGGGGATTCACCCCTCCACTTT. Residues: CASSAEGDGDSPLHF.

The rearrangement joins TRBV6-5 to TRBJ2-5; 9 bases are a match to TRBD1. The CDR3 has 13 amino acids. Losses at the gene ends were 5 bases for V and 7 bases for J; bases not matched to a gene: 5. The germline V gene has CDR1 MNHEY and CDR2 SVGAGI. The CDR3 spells CASSRTGAGTQYF. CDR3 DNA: TGTGCCAGCAGTCGGACAGGGGCAGGGACCCAGTACTTC.

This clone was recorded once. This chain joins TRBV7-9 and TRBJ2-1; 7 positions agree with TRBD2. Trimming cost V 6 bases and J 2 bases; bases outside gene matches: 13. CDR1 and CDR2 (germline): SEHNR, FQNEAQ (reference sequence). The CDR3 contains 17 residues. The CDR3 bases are TGTGCCAGCAGTCGAGGGGCTACGGGGGGAACCTACAATGAGCAGTTCTTC. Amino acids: CASSRGATGGTYNEQFF.